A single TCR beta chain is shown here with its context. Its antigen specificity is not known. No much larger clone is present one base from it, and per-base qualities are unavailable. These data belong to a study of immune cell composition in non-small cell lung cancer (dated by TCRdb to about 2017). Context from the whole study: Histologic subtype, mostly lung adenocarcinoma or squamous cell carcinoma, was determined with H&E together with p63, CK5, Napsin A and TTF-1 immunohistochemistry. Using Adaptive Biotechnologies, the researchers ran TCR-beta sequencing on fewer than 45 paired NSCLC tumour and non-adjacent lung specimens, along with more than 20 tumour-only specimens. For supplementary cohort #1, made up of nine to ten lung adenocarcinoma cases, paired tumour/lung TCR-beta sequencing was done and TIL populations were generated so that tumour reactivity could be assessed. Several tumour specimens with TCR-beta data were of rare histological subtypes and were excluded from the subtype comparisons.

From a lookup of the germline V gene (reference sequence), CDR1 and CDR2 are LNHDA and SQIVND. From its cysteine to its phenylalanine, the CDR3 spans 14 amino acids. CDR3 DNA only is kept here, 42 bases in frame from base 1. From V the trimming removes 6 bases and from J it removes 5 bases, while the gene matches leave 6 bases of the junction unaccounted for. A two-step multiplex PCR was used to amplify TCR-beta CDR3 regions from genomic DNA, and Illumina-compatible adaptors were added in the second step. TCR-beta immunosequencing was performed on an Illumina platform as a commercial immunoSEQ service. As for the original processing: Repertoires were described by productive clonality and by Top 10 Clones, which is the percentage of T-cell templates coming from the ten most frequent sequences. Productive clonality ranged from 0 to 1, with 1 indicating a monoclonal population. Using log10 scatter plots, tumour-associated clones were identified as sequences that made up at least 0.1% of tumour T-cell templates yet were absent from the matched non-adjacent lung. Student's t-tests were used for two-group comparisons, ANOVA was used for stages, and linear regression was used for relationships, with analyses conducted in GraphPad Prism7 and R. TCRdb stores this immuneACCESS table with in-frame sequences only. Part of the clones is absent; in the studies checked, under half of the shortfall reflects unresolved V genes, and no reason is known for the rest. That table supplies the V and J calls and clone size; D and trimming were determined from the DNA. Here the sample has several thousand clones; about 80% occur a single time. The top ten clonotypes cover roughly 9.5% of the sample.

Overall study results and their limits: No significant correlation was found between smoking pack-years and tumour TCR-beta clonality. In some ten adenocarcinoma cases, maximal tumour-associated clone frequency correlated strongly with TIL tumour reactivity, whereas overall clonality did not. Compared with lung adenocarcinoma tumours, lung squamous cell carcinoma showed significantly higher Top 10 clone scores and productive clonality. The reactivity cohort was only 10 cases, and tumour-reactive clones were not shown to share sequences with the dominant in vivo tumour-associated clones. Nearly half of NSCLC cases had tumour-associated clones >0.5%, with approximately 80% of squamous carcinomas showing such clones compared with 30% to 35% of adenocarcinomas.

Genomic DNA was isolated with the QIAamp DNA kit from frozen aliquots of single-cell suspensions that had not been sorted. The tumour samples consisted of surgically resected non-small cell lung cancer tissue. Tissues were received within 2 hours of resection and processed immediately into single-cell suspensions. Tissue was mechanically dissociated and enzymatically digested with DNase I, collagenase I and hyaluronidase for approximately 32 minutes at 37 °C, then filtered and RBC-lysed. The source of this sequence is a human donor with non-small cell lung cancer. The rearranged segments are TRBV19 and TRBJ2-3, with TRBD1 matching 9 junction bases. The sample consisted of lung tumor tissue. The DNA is TGTGCCAGTAGAGGACAGGGGCAAAGAGATACGCAGTATTTT. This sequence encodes CASRGQGQRDTQYF.